This section outlines one TCR beta chain sequence together with its context. Antigen specificity is unknown. TCRdb's table, derived via immunoSEQ multiplex PCR, lists solely in-frame clones and lacks some. The table includes some 44,000 clones, about 80% detected once. Looked up from germline, CDR1 is MDHEN and CDR2 is SYDVKM. The CDR3 runs 16 residues. Trimming took 5 bases from V and 8 from J; bases not matched to a gene: 12. This sample stems from a study of CD4 T cells in relation to SARS-CoV-2 and coronaviruses. The overall study: The restricting HLA molecule for shared crossreactive spike epitopes was mapped.

Study-wide findings and caveats: Crossreactivity was assessed only for spike protein, not other viral proteins.

Naive and memory CD4+ T cells were separated from cryopreserved PBMCs. The chain combines TRBV28 with TRBJ2-1, with 10 bases matching TRBD2. The sample consisted of naive CD4+ T cells from PBMCs, cultured in vitro. Subset here: naive CD4+ T cells isolated by negative enrichment. This receptor was obtained from an adult with COVID-19. The CDR3 region has the DNA TGTGCCAGCAGTGCCCCTCCTAGCGGGAGAGGCCATGAGCAGTTCTTC. Amino acid sequence: CASSAPPSGRGHEQFF.